Each of the 25 T cell receptor beta chains below was sequenced from the same sample in a study of T cell changes during pregnancy in multiple sclerosis. Assay: immunoSEQ multiplex PCR; the TCRdb copy retains only in-frame clones and omits some. Here the sample spans under 55,000 clones, 93% being singletons. The material was peripheral blood, obtained in the second trimester of pregnancy. These receptors came from a female donor with multiple sclerosis, enrolled in a pregnancy study.

The chain is built from TRBV4-1 and TRBJ1-1; 7 bases agree with TRBD1. Trimming removed 2 bases from V and 5 bases from J; junction bases left unmatched: 5. The CDR3 is made up of 14 amino acids. The germline V gene has CDR1 MGHRA and CDR2 YSYEKL. Here the CDR3 reads CASSQRQGRTEAFF. The CDR3 DNA reads as TGCGCCAGCAGCCAACGACAGGGAAGAACTGAAGCTTTCTTT.

This rearrangement joins TRBV2 to TRBJ2-3; 9 bases match TRBD2. Germline assignment: CDR1 SNHLY and CDR2 FYNNEI. CDR3 length: 15 residues. V gave up 6 bases and J gave up 6 bases; unmatched junction bases: 10. This CDR3 reads CASRTGGRAGDTQYF. The CDR3 nucleotides read TGTGCCAGCAGGACTGGCGGGAGGGCCGGGGATACGCAGTATTTT.

Written as DNA, the CDR3 is TGTGCCAGTAGTAGTTTTGGACAGGGGGTGCCAGCCAAAAACATTCAGTACTTC. It yields the protein CASSSFGQGVPAKNIQYF. The chain joins TRBV19 to TRBJ2-4, with TRBD1 identical over 10 bases. Germline V gives CDR1 LNHDA, CDR2 SQIVND (reference sequence). The CDR3 sequence is 18 residues long. V lost 4 bases to trimming and J lost 0 bases; unmatched junction nucleotides: 9.

The chain is built from TRBV12-5 and TRBJ1-1; D uncertain. The CDR3 runs to 15 residues. V was shortened by 1 base and J by 2 bases, with 11 bases between the two germline ends. CDR1 is LGHNT and CDR2 is FRNRAP in the germline V gene. CDR3 in DNA: TGTGCTAGTGGTTTGGGGCTTGCGGGCAACACTGAAGCTTTCTTT. Translating it yields CASGLGLAGNTEAFF.

V gene TRBV6-1 combines with J gene TRBJ2-3; D perhaps matches TRBD2 (6 bases). Germline CDR1 MNHNS, CDR2 SASEGT. This CDR3 contains 16 residues. Trimming took off 1 base at V and 0 bases at J, with 11 bases between the two ends. CDR3 amino acids: CASSEGRASSTDTQYF. In nucleotides, the CDR3 is TGTGCCAGCAGTGAAGGGAGGGCTTCTAGCACAGATACGCAGTATTTT.

The table lists this clone with a few counts. The rearrangement uses TRBV6-5 and TRBJ1-4; D is ambiguous. Trimming took off 6 bases at V and 8 bases at J, with 7 bases between the two ends. This CDR3 comprises 11 residues. Germline CDR1 reads MNHEY; CDR2 reads SVGAGI. In nucleotides, the CDR3 is TGTGCCAGCAGCAGAGGGGAAAAACTGTTTTTT. Amino acid sequence: CASSRGEKLFF.

The chain joins TRBV28 to TRBJ2-1, with a tentative D call TRBD2 (5 bases). Trimming removed 5 bases from V and 6 bases from J, with 20 bases in between. This CDR3 has 16 amino acids. Germline CDR1 is MDHEN and CDR2 is SYDVKM. The CDR3 DNA is TGTGCCAGCAGTCTTGACGGATCCTGGACTTTCAATGAGCAGTTCTTC. Translating gives CASSLDGSWTFNEQFF.

V is TRBV30 and J is TRBJ2-7; 12 bases map to TRBD2. Germline assignment: CDR1 GTSNPN and CDR2 SVGIG (reference sequence). J gave up 7 bases and V 4 bases, and 17 bases lay outside the gene matches. The CDR3 runs 17 residues. CDR3 loop: CAWTLPGLAGRDLEQYF. In DNA, the CDR3 is TGTGCCTGGACCCTACCCGGACTAGCGGGAAGGGATTTGGAGCAGTACTTC.

The chain combines TRBV19 with TRBJ1-5, with D possibly being TRBD1 (6 bases). There are 12 residues in the CDR3. Between the trimmed V and J ends, which lost 9 bases and 4 bases, there was a span of 10 bases. Germline lookup yields CDR1 LNHDA and CDR2 SQIVND (reference sequence). CDR3 DNA: TGTGCCAGCGCGACAGGAAATCAGCCCCAGCATTTT. Its translation: CASATGNQPQHF.

This chain uses TRBV14 with TRBJ1-1; 8 bases align to TRBD1. The CDR3 runs to 15 residues. Germline V gives CDR1 SGHDN, CDR2 FVKESK. V was clipped by 4 bases and J by 1 base; unmatched bases: 5. CDR3 sequence: CASSPNRGRNTEAFF. The CDR3 nucleotides are TGTGCCAGCAGCCCAAACAGGGGGAGGAACACTGAAGCTTTCTTT.

The DNA for the CDR3 is TGCAGTGCCCCGGGTCAGCCCCAGCATTTT. This gives the protein CSAPGQPQHF. This chain uses TRBV20-1 with TRBJ1-5; D is unresolved. Looked up from germline, CDR1 is DFQATT and CDR2 is SNEGSKA (reference sequence). The CDR3 spans 10 residues. Trimming pared 6 bases from V and 6 bases from J, leaving 6 bases between.

The V and J genes are TRBV7-3 and TRBJ2-3; TRBD1 agrees at 9 bases. The CDR3 sequence is 14 residues long. Germline V lookup: CDR1 SGHTA, CDR2 FQGTGA. The V gene end was trimmed by 5 bases and the J gene end by 4 bases; junction bases not matched to a gene: 4. CDR3 region: CASSRDRAPDTQYF. The CDR3 nucleotides are TGTGCCAGCAGCCGGGACAGGGCTCCAGATACGCAGTATTTT. Drawing the rest from reference TRBV7-3 and TRBJ2-3, the complete variable domain is GAGVSQTPSNKVTEKGKYVELRCDPISGHTALYWYRQSLGQGPEFLIYFQGTGAADDSGLPNDRFFAVRPEGSVSTLKIQRTERGDSAVYLCASSRDRAPDTQYFGPGTRLTVL.

The J gene is TRBJ2-1, the V gene TRBV2; 8 positions agree with TRBD2. V dropped 9 bases and J dropped 8; count of bases not matched to a gene: 27. Germline V gene sequence: CDR1 SNHLY, CDR2 FYNNEI. There are 19 residues in the CDR3. The CDR3 protein is CASLGTSWRRKKLSYEQFF. For the CDR3, the DNA is TGTGCCAGTTTAGGGACTAGTTGGCGCCGGAAGAAATTGAGTTATGAGCAGTTCTTC.

V and J are TRBV11-2 and TRBJ2-7, with D perhaps TRBD1 (7 bases). V was clipped by 0 bases and J by 4 bases, with 19 bases between them. Germline CDR1 is SGHAT and CDR2 is FQNNGV. The CDR3 consists of 17 residues. CDR3 nucleotides: TGTGCCAGCAGCTTAGATCTTGGGGCAGGGGGGTTATACGAGCAGTACTTC. This codes for CASSLDLGAGGLYEQYF.

The table lists this clone with a count of one. V is TRBV29-1 and J is TRBJ1-2; D may be TRBD1 (6 bases). There are 19 residues in the CDR3. V lost 6 bases, J lost 6 bases, and 35 bases lay in between. Germline-derived CDR1 and CDR2 are SQVTM and ANQGSEA. The CDR3 nucleotides are TGCAGCGTCGGCCCCCAGGCTAGGCAGGGGAGAGGTCTCGGGCATGGCTACACCTTC. Encoded protein: CSVGPQARQGRGLGHGYTF.

This chain links TRBV27 with TRBJ2-1, with TRBD2 matching over 9 bases. From germline, CDR1 is MNHEY and CDR2 SMNVEV (reference sequence). V shed 5 bases, J shed 6 bases, and the junction held 2 bases outside the gene matches. CDR3 length equals 13 residues. This CDR3 reads CASSRTSANEQFF. The CDR3 DNA reads TGTGCCAGCAGTAGGACTAGCGCCAATGAGCAGTTCTTC.

This chain uses TRBV29-1 with TRBJ2-2; TRBD1 is a possible D gene (6 bases). Looked up from germline, CDR1 is SQVTM and CDR2 is ANQGSEA. The CDR3 runs 12 residues. V was trimmed by 5 bases and J by 6 bases, leaving 10 bases between them. The CDR3 reads CSVHRAAGELFF. CDR3 DNA sequence: TGCAGCGTTCACAGGGCAGCCGGGGAGCTGTTTTTT.

The J gene is TRBJ1-2, the V gene TRBV28; no reliable D call. The CDR3 runs to 11 residues. Trimming stripped 7 bases from V and 3 bases from J, with 6 bases between. Germline V gene sequence: CDR1 MDHEN, CDR2 SYDVKM. The DNA for the CDR3 is TGTGCCAGCACAACAGACTATGGCTACACCTTC. Translated, it gives CASTTDYGYTF.

The chain couples TRBV7-3 to TRBJ2-5; no clear D gene. This CDR3 region has 13 residues. The germline V gene has CDR1 SGHTA and CDR2 FQGTGA. V lost 1 base to trimming and J lost 2 bases, with 5 bases between them. The CDR3 protein is CASSLSPQETQYF. The CDR3, as DNA: TGTGCCAGCAGCTTAAGTCCACAAGAGACCCAGTACTTC.

The chain joins TRBV5-5 to TRBJ2-7, with 8 bases aligning to TRBD2. J gave up 6 bases and V 4 bases, and 12 bases lay outside the gene matches. This CDR3 has 15 amino acids. CDR1 and CDR2 from the germline V gene are SGHKS and YYEKEE (reference sequence). CDR3 residues: CASSQTSGIGREQYF. The CDR3 bases are TGTGCCAGCAGCCAAACTAGCGGTATCGGGCGCGAGCAGTACTTC. The full variable domain, rest sourced from reference TRBV5-5 and TRBJ2-7, is DAGVTQSPTHLIKTRGQQVTLRCSPISGHKSVSWYQQVLGQGPQFIFQYYEKEERGRGNFPDRFSARQFPNYSSELNVNALLLGDSALYLCASSQTSGIGREQYFGPGTRLTVT.

The chain couples TRBV9 to TRBJ1-2; TRBD1 might be the D (6 bases). The germline V gene has CDR1 SGDLS and CDR2 YYNGEE. The V end lost 3 bases, the J end lost 7 bases, and 22 bases lay between the germline ends. This CDR3 region has 16 residues. For the CDR3, the DNA is TGTGCCAGCAGCGCCTCAGGGGCTCCCCTATCTGGTGGCTACACCTTC. This gives the protein CASSASGAPLSGGYTF.

The genes are TRBV19 and TRBJ1-2; the D gene is possibly TRBD1 (5 bases). Trimming shortened V by 3 bases and J by 4 bases, and 12 bases separated the two germline ends. CDR1 and CDR2 (germline): LNHDA, SQIVND (reference sequence). CDR3 length: 14 residues. CDR3 amino acids: CASSIGQGAYGYTF. The CDR3 nucleotides read TGTGCCAGTAGTATTGGTCAGGGTGCCTATGGCTACACCTTC.

This chain links TRBV6-4 with TRBJ2-6; D is ambiguous. Between the trimmed V and J ends, which lost 8 bases and 0 bases, there was a span of 14 bases. CDR1 MRHNA and CDR2 SNTAGT come from the germline V gene. CDR3 length: 16 amino acids. The CDR3 nucleotides read TGTGCCAGCTCTCCGTCCTCTTACTCTGGGGCCAACGTCCTGACTTTC. It specifies CASSPSSYSGANVLTF.

A single count supports this clone. The chain combines TRBV4-1 with TRBJ2-7, with D possibly matching TRBD2 (5 bases). The CDR3 is 16 amino acids. Germline CDR1 and CDR2: MGHRA and YSYEKL. Trimming took off 0 bases at V and 1 base at J, with 13 bases between the two ends. The CDR3, as DNA: TGCGCCAGCAGCCAAGAGGCCCTAGCCGAGTCCTACGAGCAGTACTTC. Translated, it gives CASSQEALAESYEQYF.

The genes are TRBV5-1 and TRBJ2-7; D might be TRBD2 (7 bases). This CDR3 has 14 amino acids. V was trimmed by 2 bases and J by 4 bases, leaving 13 bases between them. Germline V lookup: CDR1 SGHRS, CDR2 YFSETQ. The CDR3 coding sequence is TGCGCCAGCAGCTTAAGAGGGAGGGGGTACGAGCAGTACTTC. Translated, it gives CASSLRGRGYEQYF.